The clone carrying this T cell receptor beta chain has just one count. Nashville, Tennessee was home to all donors, who were Caucasian adults. The CDR3 contains 13 residues. Trimming shortened V by 6 bases and J by 6 bases, and 15 bases separated the two germline ends. CDR1 and CDR2 (germline): MNHEY, SVGAGI. The sample comes from a study of shared clonotypes between healthy human individuals. The method was immunoSEQ multiplex PCR; TCRdb's version includes in-frame clones alone and lacks a portion of them. The sample gives around 2.5 million clones, 80% to 95% of which show up once; about 0.39% is in the top ten.

The sample was naive CD4+ T cells from PBMCs. Subset specified: CD45RA+ positively selected. This chain links TRBV6-5 with TRBJ2-7; possibly TRBD2 for D (6 bases). This sequence originates from a man between 18 and 35 years old in good health. Some clones in this sample may be carry-over from other donors' samples. CDR3 sequence: CASRKHGGGEQYF. CDR3 nucleotide sequence: TGTGCCAGCAGAAAACATGGGGGAGGCGAGCAGTACTTC.